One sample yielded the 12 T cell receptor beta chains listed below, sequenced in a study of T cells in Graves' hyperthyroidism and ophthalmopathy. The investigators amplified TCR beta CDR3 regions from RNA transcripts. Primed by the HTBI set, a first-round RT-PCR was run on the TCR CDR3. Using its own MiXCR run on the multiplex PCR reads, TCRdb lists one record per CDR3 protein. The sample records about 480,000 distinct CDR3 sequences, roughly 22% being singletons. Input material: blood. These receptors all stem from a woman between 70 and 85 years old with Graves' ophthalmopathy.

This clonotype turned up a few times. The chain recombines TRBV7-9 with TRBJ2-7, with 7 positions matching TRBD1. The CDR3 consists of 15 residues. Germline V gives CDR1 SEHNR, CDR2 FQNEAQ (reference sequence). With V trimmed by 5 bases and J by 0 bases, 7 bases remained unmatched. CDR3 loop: CASSPAGGISYEQYF. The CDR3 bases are TGTGCCAGCAGCCCCGCAGGGGGAATCTCCTACGAGCAGTACTTC.

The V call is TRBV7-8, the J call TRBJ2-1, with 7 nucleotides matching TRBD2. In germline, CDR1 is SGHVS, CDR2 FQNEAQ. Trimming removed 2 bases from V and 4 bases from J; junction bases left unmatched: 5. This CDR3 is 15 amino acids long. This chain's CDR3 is CASSLTASGYNEQFF. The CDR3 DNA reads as TGTGCCAGCAGCTTAACGGCTAGCGGTTACAATGAGCAGTTCTTC. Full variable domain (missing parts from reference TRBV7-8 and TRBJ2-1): GAGVSQSPRYKVAKRGQDVALRCDPISGHVSLFWYQQALGQGPEFLTYFQNEAQLDKSGLPSDRFFAERPEGSVSTLKIQRTQQEDSAVYLCASSLTASGYNEQFFGPGTRLTVL.

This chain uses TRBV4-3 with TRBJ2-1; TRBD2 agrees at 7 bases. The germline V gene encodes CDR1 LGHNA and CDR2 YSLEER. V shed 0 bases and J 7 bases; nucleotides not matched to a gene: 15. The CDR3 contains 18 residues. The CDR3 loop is CASSQDRRGRAGWNEQFF. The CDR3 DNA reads TGCGCCAGCAGCCAAGATCGGAGAGGGAGGGCCGGTTGGAATGAGCAGTTCTTC.

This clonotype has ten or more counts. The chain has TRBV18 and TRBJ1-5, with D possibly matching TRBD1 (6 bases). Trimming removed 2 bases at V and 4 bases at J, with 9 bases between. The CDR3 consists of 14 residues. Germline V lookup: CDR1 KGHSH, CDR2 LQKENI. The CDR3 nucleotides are TGTGCCAGCTCACCAGGGGGCAGTAATCAGCCCCAGCATTTT. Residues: CASSPGGSNQPQHF.

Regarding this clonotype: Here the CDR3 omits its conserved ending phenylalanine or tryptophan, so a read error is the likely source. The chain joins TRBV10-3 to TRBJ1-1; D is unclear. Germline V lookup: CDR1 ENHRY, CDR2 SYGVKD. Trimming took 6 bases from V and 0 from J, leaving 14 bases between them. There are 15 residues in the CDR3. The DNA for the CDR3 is TGTGCCATCAGCCCTCGCCTAGGGATGAACACTGAAGCTTTCTCT. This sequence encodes CAISPRLGMNTEAFS.

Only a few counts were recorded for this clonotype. This CDR3 reads CAIRGLGNTEAFF. The CDR3 coding sequence is TGTGCCATCAGGGGGTTAGGAAACACTGAAGCTTTCTTT. This chain joins TRBV10-3 and TRBJ1-1; D ambiguous. Germline CDR1 ENHRY, CDR2 SYGVKD. The CDR3 spans 13 residues. V shed 6 bases and J shed 2 bases, with 10 bases lying between them.

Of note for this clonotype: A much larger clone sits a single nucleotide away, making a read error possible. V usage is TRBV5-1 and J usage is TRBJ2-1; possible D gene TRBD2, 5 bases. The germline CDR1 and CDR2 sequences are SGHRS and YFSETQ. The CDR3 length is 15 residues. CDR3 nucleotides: TGCGCCAGCCGGTCGGAGGCTAGCTCCTACGATGAGCAGTTCTTC. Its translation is CASRSEASSYDEQFF.

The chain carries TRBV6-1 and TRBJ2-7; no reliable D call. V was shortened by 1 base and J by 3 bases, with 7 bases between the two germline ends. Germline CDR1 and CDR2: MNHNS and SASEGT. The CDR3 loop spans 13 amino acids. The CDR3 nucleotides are TGTGCCAGCAGTGAAGGGGCAGTCTACGAGCAGTACTTC. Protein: CASSEGAVYEQYF.

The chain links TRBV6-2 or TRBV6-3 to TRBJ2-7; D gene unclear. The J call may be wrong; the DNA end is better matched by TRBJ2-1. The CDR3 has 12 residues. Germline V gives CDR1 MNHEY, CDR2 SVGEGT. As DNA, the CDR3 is TGTGCCAGCAGTGACGCGACCTACGAGCAGTTCTTC. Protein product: CASSDATYEQFF.

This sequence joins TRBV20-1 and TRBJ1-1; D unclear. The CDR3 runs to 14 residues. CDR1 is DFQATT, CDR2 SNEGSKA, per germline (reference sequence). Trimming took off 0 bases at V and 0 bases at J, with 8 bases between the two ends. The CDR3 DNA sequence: TGCAGTGCTAGAGACGTCCTCATGAACACTGAAGCTTTCTTT. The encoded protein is CSARDVLMNTEAFF.

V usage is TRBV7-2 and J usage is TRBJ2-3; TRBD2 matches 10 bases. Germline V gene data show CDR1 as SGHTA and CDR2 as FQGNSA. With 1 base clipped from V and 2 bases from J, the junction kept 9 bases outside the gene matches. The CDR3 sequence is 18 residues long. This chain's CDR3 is CASSLGTSGKGPTDTQYF. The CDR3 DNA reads TGTGCCAGCAGCTTAGGGACTAGCGGTAAAGGACCCACAGATACGCAGTATTTT.

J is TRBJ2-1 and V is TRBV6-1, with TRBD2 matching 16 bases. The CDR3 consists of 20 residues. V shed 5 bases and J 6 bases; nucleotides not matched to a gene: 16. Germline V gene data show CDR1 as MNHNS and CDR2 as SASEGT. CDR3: CASSPLPGLAGGRDSNEQFF. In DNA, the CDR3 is TGTGCCAGCAGTCCACTACCGGGACTAGCGGGAGGGCGCGATAGCAATGAGCAGTTCTTC.